The source of this T cell receptor (beta chain) is a study of beta chain features in type 1 diabetes listed by TCRdb under 2018. Regarding the study in general: Mean age, gender distribution, total cell number and subset yield did not differ between patients and healthy donors. In the study, TCRB repertoires of sorted circulating CD4+ T cell subsets from recently diagnosed type 1 diabetes patients were compared with those of matched healthy donors. Regulatory and stem cell-like memory subsets were obtained from only 8 patients and about 8 healthy donors, while naive and central memory subsets were obtained from all 28 donors. A total of approximately 99,000,000 sorted cells were examined across all samples, and RNA yield correlated strongly with the number of cells per subset.

The High Capacity cDNA Reverse Transcription Kit was used to reverse transcribe all of the isolated RNA, meaning that expressed TCRB transcripts were what got sequenced. Naive, central memory and regulatory T cell samples underwent deep immunoSEQ sequencing, averaging approximately 3.3 million total reads per sample. Sorted cells were lysed in RLT buffer and RNA was extracted with DNase-treated RNeasy Micro or Mini kits, depending on cell number. Each cell subset was processed separately to prevent cross-contamination, with patient and healthy donor samples processed together. Using the immunoSEQ multiplex PCR, TCRB sequences were amplified from cDNA into 87-bp fragments spanning the CDR3 region. Sequencing of the amplicons was performed on the Illumina HiSeq platform. Concerning the study's data processing: PCR bias was corrected computationally using synthetic template baselines, and reads within Hamming distance 2 were collapsed, with unmergeable singletons discarded. Reads were aligned against IMGT so that V, D and J genes, CDR3 length and insertions or deletions at six rearrangement sites could be assigned. Within each subset, clonotype counts were normalized to the number of sorted cells before true diversity and Gini coefficients were calculated with the tcR R package. The overlap coefficient, calculated on TCRB nucleotide sequences, was used to quantify repertoire sharing. Out-of-frame TCRB sequences from naive cells were analyzed to stand in for the pre-selection repertoire. Held by TCRdb, this immuneACCESS table contains in-frame sequences only and omits some clones. Under half of the omission traces to an unresolved V gene where checked; the cause of the rest is unknown. For V, J and clone size, that table is used; D and trimming come from the DNA. The sample contains about 400,000 clones, over 10% of them found a single time. The ten largest clones take up around 0.015% of the sample.

V drops 6 bases and J drops 9 bases, leaving 11 bases in between. CDR1 MDHEN and CDR2 SYDVKM are derived from the germline V gene. The CDR3 spans 12 residues, from the cysteine through the phenylalanine. The retained sequence is limited to the CDR3, 36 bases, with the frame set at the first base. This clone was seen only a few times. It has no known antigen specificity. Qualities for individual bases were not recorded, and no much larger clone is one base off. Each donor gave one peripheral blood draw, averaging about 100 mL, which was collected into heparinised tubes. A BD FACSAria II was used to sort naive, central memory, regulatory and stem cell-like memory CD4+ T cells with a panel that included CD45RO, CCR7, CD25, CD127, CD95 and CD27. Every sorted population had a purity above 98%. PBMCs were isolated immediately by Lymphoprep density gradient centrifugation and stained directly without culture. Samples were stained and sorted in pairs, with one healthy donor and one patient per experiment, so that batch effects were minimized.

What the research found in general, with its limitations: Fewer insertions and more nucleotide deletions at VDJ recombination sites were observed in patients with type 1 diabetes, implying thymic rearrangement abnormalities. In all four CD4+ subsets, TCRB CDR3 length was moderately but significantly shorter in type 1 diabetes patients. Only small numbers of individuals were included in the HLA sub-analyses, which left unresolved whether HLA type had any influence on TCRB rearrangement. Shorter templates might be favored by PCR, yet because patient and control samples were amplified and corrected together, any such skew would affect both groups equally. Naive, central memory and regulatory TCRB repertoires appeared to be more alike among patients than among healthy donors. Because cDNA was sequenced instead of genomic DNA, activated cells with high expression could be over-represented, although the groups did not differ in activation or CD3 levels.

The chain links TRBV28 with TRBJ1-4; no D gene is confidently identified. The TCR originated in a man aged 18-30 years in good health. The sample comprised naive CD4+ T cells from blood. Interpreted using the paper, the cell subset or site label stands for: true naive CD4+ T cells. DNA sequence: TGTGCCAGCAGGCCGAGAGGTCAAAAACTGTTTTTT. It codes for CASRPRGQKLFF.